What follows are 10 T cell receptor beta chains derived from one specimen sequenced in a study of early T cells in non-severe SARS-CoV-2 infection. One entry per CDR3 protein, called by TCRdb with MiXCR from the 5' RACE reads. The sample has 80,000 to 95,000 distinct CDR3 sequences, around 12% seen once; the top ten hold about 7%. The sequenced material came from whole blood. The receptors stem from an adult who was a healthcare worker with PCR-confirmed SARS-CoV-2 infection or an uninfected control (not recorded which).

The V and J genes are TRBV21-1 and TRBJ2-7. TRBV21-1 is recorded as a pseudogene. The CDR3 totals 14 residues. DNA for the CDR3: TGTGCCAGCTTGGCTGAGCCGGTTTTCTACGAGCAGTACTTC. This translates into CASLAEPVFYEQYF.

The chain uses TRBV9 and TRBJ2-1; TRBD2 matches 8 bases. Trimming took 3 bases from V and 4 from J; bases not matched to a gene: 9. The CDR3 covers 16 residues. Per the germline V gene, CDR1 is SGDLS and CDR2 is YYNGEE. The CDR3 spells CASSAGGSGSYNEQFF. The CDR3 nucleotides are TGTGCCAGCAGCGCAGGAGGCAGCGGGAGTTACAATGAGCAGTTCTTC.

V gene TRBV20-1 combines with J gene TRBJ1-1; a weak D match, TRBD1 (5 bases). Trimming took 6 bases from V and 7 from J, leaving 15 bases between them. CDR3 length: 12 amino acids. The germline CDR1 and CDR2 sequences are DFQATT and SNEGSKA (reference sequence). The CDR3 nucleotides are TGCAGTGCCGCAAGGGGCCCCAGTGAAGCTTTCTTT. Its translation is CSAARGPSEAFF.

This clonotype has a count of ten or more. J is TRBJ1-2 and V is TRBV29-1; D gene unclear. CDR3 size: 12 residues. The V end lost 6 bases, the J end lost 5 bases, and 13 bases lay between the germline ends. The germline V gene encodes CDR1 SQVTM and CDR2 ANQGSEA. The CDR3, as DNA: TGCAGCGTGCTAACCCACTTTTATGGCTACACCTTC. Translation: CSVLTHFYGYTF.

The chain joins TRBV3-1 to TRBJ2-7, with 12 bases that match TRBD2. Germline CDR1 LGHDT, CDR2 YNNKEL (reference sequence). The V gene end was trimmed by 4 bases and the J gene end by 5 bases; junction bases not matched to a gene: 3. This CDR3 is built from 14 residues. The CDR3 coding sequence is TGTGCCAGCAGCCGACTAGCGGGAGAGGACGAGCAGTACTTC. This encodes CASSRLAGEDEQYF.

This sequence joins TRBV30 and TRBJ2-3, with a weak D call TRBD1 (6 bases). Germline CDR1 reads GTSNPN; CDR2 reads SVGIG (reference sequence). V was shortened by 0 bases and J by 4 bases, with 11 bases between the two germline ends. This CDR3 spans 14 amino acids. The CDR3 spells CAWSVGQPADTQYF. CDR3 in DNA: TGTGCCTGGAGTGTAGGACAGCCCGCAGATACGCAGTATTTT.

The table lists this clonotype with a few counts. The J gene is TRBJ2-7, the V gene TRBV4-3, with D unresolved. The V gene's germline CDR1 is LGHNA and CDR2 YSLEER. V was pared by 4 bases and J by 2 bases, with 12 bases between. The CDR3 spans 14 residues. Here the CDR3 DNA reads TGCGCCAGCAGCCGGGATCCCTCGACCTACGAGCAGTACTTC. Protein: CASSRDPSTYEQYF.

This clonotype occurred a few times. The V and J genes are TRBV11-2 and TRBJ2-1; TRBD1 agrees at 7 bases. Germline CDR1 reads SGHAT; CDR2 reads FQNNGV. CDR3 length: 14 amino acids. Trimming removed 8 bases from V and 5 bases from J; junction bases left unmatched: 9. The CDR3 region is CASVIQGPDNEQFF. The CDR3 DNA follows: TGTGCCAGCGTAATACAGGGGCCGGACAATGAGCAGTTCTTC.

This clonotype has more than one count but fewer than ten. The V gene is TRBV3-1, the J gene TRBJ2-6; D is ambiguous. The CDR3 is made up of 18 amino acids. Germline V CDR1 and CDR2: LGHDT, YNNKEL (reference sequence). V lost 0 bases, J lost 4 bases, and 16 bases lay in between. CDR3 protein: CASSQEVVVPQGANVLTF. CDR3 DNA: TGTGCCAGCAGCCAAGAAGTCGTAGTACCTCAGGGGGCCAACGTCCTGACTTTC.

This clonotype has only a few counts. The chain is built from TRBV20-1 and TRBJ2-5; D is perhaps TRBD2 (5 bases). V was shortened by 6 bases and J by 1 base, with 18 bases between the two germline ends. Germline V CDR1 and CDR2: DFQATT, SNEGSKA (reference sequence). CDR3 length equals 15 residues. CDR3 in DNA: TGCAGTGCCAATCTCCCCTTCGCGGGCCAAGAGACCCAGTACTTC. Translating it yields CSANLPFAGQETQYF.